This paragraph covers one T cell receptor beta chain sequence. The CDR3 is 17 residues long. CDR1 is SGHNT and CDR2 is YYREEE in the germline V gene (reference sequence). J lost 0 bases, V lost 4 bases, and 7 bases had no gene match. The sample comes from a study of blood T cell repertoires in COVID-19. Study-wide background: Sites across the United States, Italy and Spain contributed samples from acute and convalescent COVID-19.

Source study methods: For nucleated cells, counts were estimated from reference gene primer amplification. The repertoire was sequenced with immunoSEQ multiplex PCR; TCRdb's copy has only in-frame clones and lacks some. That table supplies the V and J calls and clone size; D and trimming were determined from the DNA. The sample has 250,000 to 300,000 clones, 85% to 90% seen once. Material: peripheral blood. The receptor's source is a woman aged 35 to 49 with acute or convalescent COVID-19. V and J are TRBV5-4 and TRBJ2-1; 10 bases align to TRBD1. The CDR3 sequence: CASSTGTGVGSYNEQFF. Here the CDR3 DNA reads TGTGCCAGCAGCACCGGGACAGGGGTGGGCTCCTACAATGAGCAGTTCTTC.